These 27 T cell receptor beta chains were all obtained from the same sample, sequenced in a study of post-analysis software for immune sequencing data. General study points: About five TRBV segments were more frequent in patients than controls; TRBV5-6, TRBV5-1 and TRBV20-1 belonged to this group.

Included in the TCR beta cDNA libraries were unique molecular identifiers. TCRdb independently ran MiXCR on the PCR reads; one entry per CDR3 protein. The table lists hundreds of thousands of distinct CDR3 sequences, approximately 57% of them singletons. These receptors are not linked to any known antigen. The sample was blood. The receptor set was obtained from a girl between 5 and 17 years old with multiple sclerosis.

This clonotype occurred a few times. The rearrangement uses TRBV10-3 and TRBJ2-1; tentative D call: TRBD2 (6 bases). CDR1 is ENHRY, CDR2 SYGVKD, per germline. This CDR3 is built from 15 residues. Trimming removed 2 bases at V and 1 base at J, with 9 bases between. The CDR3 reads CAISEPGESYNEQFF. The CDR3, as DNA: TGTGCCATCAGTGAGCCGGGGGAGTCCTACAATGAGCAGTTCTTC.

The CDR3 spells CSVERGTTKYNEQFF. Written as DNA, the CDR3 is TGCAGCGTTGAACGTGGGACTACTAAATACAATGAGCAGTTCTTC. V usage is TRBV29-1 and J usage is TRBJ2-1, with 7 bases lining up with TRBD2. V trimming: 2 bases; J trimming: 4 bases; junction bases outside the gene matches: 8. Germline V gene data show CDR1 as SQVTM and CDR2 as ANQGSEA. The CDR3 runs 15 residues.

The chain carries TRBV5-5 and TRBJ1-2; D uncertain. CDR1 is SGHKS, CDR2 YYEKEE, per germline (reference sequence). The CDR3 loop spans 15 amino acids. With 0 bases removed from V and 4 bases from J, the gap between germline ends came to 13 bases. The CDR3 region has the DNA TGTGCCAGCAGCTTGGCGGCAGCGGACTCCTATGGCTACACCTTC. It is translated as CASSLAAADSYGYTF. Full variable domain (missing parts from reference TRBV5-5 and TRBJ1-2): DAGVTQSPTHLIKTRGQQVTLRCSPISGHKSVSWYQQVLGQGPQFIFQYYEKEERGRGNFPDRFSARQFPNYSSELNVNALLLGDSALYLCASSLAAADSYGYTFGSGTRLTVV.

The chain couples TRBV7-2 to TRBJ2-7; 8 bases align to TRBD2. This CDR3 is built from 13 residues. The J segment lost 5 bases and the V segment lost 5 bases, leaving 5 bases of the junction unmatched. Germline V gene lookup returns CDR1 SGHTA and CDR2 FQGNSA. CDR3 in DNA: TGTGCCAGCAGCCTCCAAGCGGGGGACGAGCAGTACTTC. It specifies CASSLQAGDEQYF.

J is TRBJ1-2 and V is TRBV27; 7 bases are shared with TRBD1. The germline V gene encodes CDR1 MNHEY and CDR2 SMNVEV (reference sequence). After removal of 4 bases from V and 5 bases from J, the junction contained 7 bases not matched to a gene. CDR3 length: 14 residues. The CDR3 nucleotides read TGTGCCAGCAGTTGGGACAGTTTGGGGTATGGCTACACCTTC. Its protein is CASSWDSLGYGYTF.

This clonotype was detected a few times. The chain joins TRBV29-1 to TRBJ2-7, with 9 positions matching TRBD2. The trim removed 6 bases at V and 3 bases at J, leaving 9 bases unmatched. In germline, CDR1 is SQVTM, CDR2 ANQGSEA. This CDR3 spans 14 amino acids. CDR3 loop: CSVGSSGIFYEQYF. CDR3 in DNA: TGCAGCGTGGGATCTAGCGGGATTTTCTACGAGCAGTACTTC.

V usage is TRBV15 and J usage is TRBJ1-2; D gene uncertain. V was trimmed by 0 bases and J by 8 bases, leaving 13 bases between them. Germline V gene sequence: CDR1 LNHNV, CDR2 YYDKDF (reference sequence). The CDR3 contains 14 residues. This chain's CDR3 is CATSRDLVKRGYTF. DNA for the CDR3: TGTGCCACCAGCAGAGATCTGGTGAAGAGGGGCTACACCTTC.

The V and J genes are TRBV6-1 and TRBJ2-5; unclear D gene. The length of the CDR3 is 17 residues. V shed 6 bases and J shed 5 bases, with 25 bases lying between them. CDR1 is MNHNS, CDR2 SASEGT, per germline. CDR3 amino acids: CASSEFRLIQTAETQYF. In nucleotides, the CDR3 is TGTGCCAGCAGCGAATTCCGGCTGATCCAGACCGCGGAGACCCAGTACTTC.

The chain has TRBV6-5 and TRBJ2-7, with 9 bases lining up with TRBD1. The germline CDR1 and CDR2 sequences are MNHEY and SVGAGI. The junction had 2 bases not matched to a gene; V was cut back by 0 bases and J by 2 bases. The CDR3 is made up of 15 amino acids. The CDR3 reads CASSYSTGGTYEQYF. The CDR3 coding sequence is TGTGCCAGCAGTTACTCGACAGGGGGTACCTACGAGCAGTACTTC.

V usage is TRBV20-1 and J usage is TRBJ2-3; D is perhaps TRBD1 (5 bases). Trimming removed 6 bases at V and 5 bases at J, with 21 bases between. CDR1 is DFQATT and CDR2 is SNEGSKA in the germline V gene (reference sequence). This CDR3 contains 15 residues. CDR3 residues: CSATPFREGKDTQYF. The CDR3 nucleotides read TGCAGTGCGACTCCTTTCAGGGAAGGTAAAGATACGCAGTATTTT.

J is TRBJ2-5 and V is TRBV29-1; D might be TRBD2 (5 bases). Germline lookup yields CDR1 SQVTM and CDR2 ANQGSEA. Trimming took off 8 bases at V and 5 bases at J, with 18 bases between the two ends. The CDR3 is 13 amino acids. CDR3 DNA: TGCAGCACAAAAATGGCGGGTACGGAGACCCAGTACTTC. Residues: CSTKMAGTETQYF.

This clonotype has only a few counts. The rearrangement uses TRBV20-1 and TRBJ2-7, with no clear D. The CDR3 is made up of 11 amino acids. From germline, CDR1 is DFQATT and CDR2 SNEGSKA (reference sequence). V dropped 6 bases and J dropped 4 bases, with 10 bases sitting between them. CDR3 sequence reads: CSARLGYEQYF. The CDR3 DNA follows: TGCAGTGCCCGTCTCGGATACGAGCAGTACTTC.

The chain carries TRBV7-2 and TRBJ2-7, with 10 nucleotides matching TRBD2. J lost 3 bases, V lost 1 base, and 3 bases had no gene match. Germline CDR1 SGHTA, CDR2 FQGNSA. The CDR3 runs 15 residues. Here the CDR3 reads CASSLGTSGFYEQYF. DNA for the CDR3: TGTGCCAGCAGCTTAGGGACTAGCGGCTTCTACGAGCAGTACTTC.

This clonotype was picked up a small number of times. V and J are TRBV10-3 and TRBJ2-7, with 8 bases that match TRBD2. The V segment lost 3 bases and the J segment 3 bases; nucleotides outside the gene matches: 7. The CDR3 has 15 amino acids. Germline assignment: CDR1 ENHRY and CDR2 SYGVKD. CDR3 sequence reads: CAISEGVAGHYEQYF. CDR3 in DNA: TGTGCCATCAGTGAAGGGGTAGCGGGGCACTACGAGCAGTACTTC.

V gene TRBV5-1 combines with J gene TRBJ2-5; no firm D call. Trimming shortened V by 2 bases and J by 7 bases, and 12 bases separated the two germline ends. CDR1 is SGHRS and CDR2 is YFSETQ in the germline V gene. The CDR3 totals 13 residues. In DNA, the CDR3 is TGCGCCAGCAGCTTAGGCCTCGAAGGGACCCAGTACTTC. It encodes CASSLGLEGTQYF.

In DNA, the CDR3 is TGTGCCAGCAGCCGGGGATCCAACCCCTACAATGAGCAGTTCTTC. Amino acids: CASSRGSNPYNEQFF. The genes are TRBV14 and TRBJ2-1; unclear D gene. Germline V gene sequence: CDR1 SGHDN, CDR2 FVKESK. Trimming stripped 4 bases from V and 2 bases from J, with 12 bases between. The CDR3 sequence is 15 residues long.

This clonotype was recorded only once. This chain joins TRBV5-1 and TRBJ1-1; unclear D gene. Trimming removed 0 bases from V and 1 base from J, with 7 bases in between. This CDR3 is 14 amino acids long. CDR1 SGHRS and CDR2 YFSETQ come from the germline V gene. Written as DNA, the CDR3 is TGCGCCAGCAGCTTGGAACCTAAGAACACTGAAGCTTTCTTT. It is translated as CASSLEPKNTEAFF. Looking up the rest from reference TRBV5-1 and TRBJ1-1 gives the full variable domain: KAGVTQTPRYLIKTRGQQVTLSCSPISGHRSVSWYQQTPGQGLQFLFEYFSETQRNKGNFPGRFSGRQFSNSRSEMNVSTLELGDSALYLCASSLEPKNTEAFFGQGTRLTVV.

This clonotype has just a few counts. The chain employs TRBV15 and TRBJ2-1; unclear D gene. CDR3 length equals 11 residues. Looked up from germline, CDR1 is LNHNV and CDR2 is YYDKDF (reference sequence). With 2 bases removed from V and 8 bases from J, the gap between germline ends came to 4 bases. This CDR3 is CATSRSYEQFF. The DNA of the CDR3 is TGTGCCACCAGCAGAAGCTATGAGCAGTTCTTC.

The V call is TRBV4-1, the J call TRBJ2-3; D may correspond to TRBD1 or TRBD2 (5 bases each). V was shortened by 3 bases and J by 2 bases, with 21 bases between the two germline ends. CDR3 length: 18 residues. Looked up from germline, CDR1 is MGHRA and CDR2 is YSYEKL. The CDR3 sequence is CASSHGGQRRTPTDTQYF. The DNA of the CDR3 is TGCGCCAGCAGCCATGGGGGTCAGAGGCGTACCCCCACAGATACGCAGTATTTT.

This clonotype was detected many times. The V gene is TRBV20-1, the J gene TRBJ2-7, with TRBD1 matching 9 bases. The CDR3 extends over 13 amino acids. Per germline, CDR1 DFQATT and CDR2 SNEGSKA (reference sequence). The V segment lost 1 base and the J segment 3 bases; nucleotides outside the gene matches: 1. The CDR3 loop reads CSARGQGGYEQYF. The DNA for the CDR3 is TGCAGTGCTAGAGGACAGGGGGGCTACGAGCAGTACTTC.

This CDR3 is CATSRSTGEASPQHF. Written as DNA, the CDR3 is TGTGCCACCAGCAGATCCACAGGGGAGGCCTCGCCCCAGCATTTT. This chain joins TRBV15 and TRBJ1-5, with 7 bases fitting TRBD1. Germline loops: CDR1 LNHNV, CDR2 YYDKDF (reference sequence). Losses at the gene ends were 2 bases for V and 9 bases for J; bases not matched to a gene: 10. The CDR3 spans 15 residues.

The sample holds a few counts of this clonotype. V is TRBV18 and J is TRBJ2-7; D remains unclear. The assigned J gene may be wrong: the sequence end matches TRBJ2-5 better. The CDR3 is made up of 12 amino acids. Germline CDR1 reads KGHSH; CDR2 reads LQKENI. CDR3 in amino acids: CASSPPRETQYF. As DNA, the CDR3 is TGTGCCAGCTCACCACCACGCGAGACCCAGTACTTC.

In its sample, this clonotype was seen a few times. Here the CDR3 reads CASSEFAGVPYGYTF. Written as DNA, the CDR3 is TGTGCCAGCAGTGAATTTGCGGGGGTCCCCTATGGCTACACCTTC. The chain uses TRBV25-1 and TRBJ1-2, with D possibly TRBD1 on 5 matching bases. With 1 base removed from V and 4 bases from J, the gap between germline ends came to 13 bases. From germline, CDR1 is MGHDK and CDR2 SYGVNS. The CDR3 is 15 amino acids.

The chain carries TRBV14 and TRBJ1-2, with unresolved D. The V and J ends lost 2 bases and 1 base respectively, with 5 bases between them. Looked up from germline, CDR1 is SGHDN and CDR2 is FVKESK. The CDR3 contains 13 residues. In DNA, the CDR3 is TGTGCCAGCAGCCAAACTAATAACTATGGCTACACCTTC. Translated: CASSQTNNYGYTF.

V usage is TRBV20-1 and J usage is TRBJ2-1, with D possibly TRBD2 on 5 matching bases. Deletions cut 3 bases from V and 0 bases from J, with 12 bases between. There are 15 residues in the CDR3. Germline assignment: CDR1 DFQATT and CDR2 SNEGSKA (reference sequence). CDR3 region: CSASILESSYNEQFF. The CDR3 DNA reads as TGCAGTGCTAGTATACTAGAGAGCTCCTACAATGAGCAGTTCTTC.

There are a few counts of this clonotype. The V and J genes are TRBV29-1 and TRBJ2-7; D uncertain. Trimming shortened V by 4 bases and J by 6 bases, and 16 bases separated the two germline ends. CDR1 SQVTM and CDR2 ANQGSEA come from the germline V gene. The CDR3 spans 13 residues. This chain's CDR3 is CSVGRVGSREQYF. CDR3 coding DNA: TGCAGCGTTGGTAGGGTAGGATCTCGCGAGCAGTACTTC.

The rearrangement uses TRBV20-1 and TRBJ1-2; TRBD1 matches at 8 bases. The CDR3 runs 15 residues. Germline V lookup: CDR1 DFQATT, CDR2 SNEGSKA (reference sequence). The V and J ends lost 2 bases and 5 bases, in that order; junction bases with no gene match: 10. The CDR3: CSARLGQGYLYGYTF. In DNA form, the CDR3 reads TGCAGTGCTAGACTCGGACAGGGTTATTTATATGGCTACACCTTC.